The 14 T cell receptor beta chains below all came from one sample that was sequenced in a study of blood T cell repertoires in COVID-19. Measured with immunoSEQ multiplex PCR; TCRdb has only the in-frame clones, and not every one. The sample consists of about 87,000 clones, around 84% of them appearing once. The material sequenced was peripheral blood. The source of these receptors is a man aged 35 to 55 with acute or convalescent COVID-19.

The rearrangement links TRBV4-3 to TRBJ1-2; D unresolved. V lost 0 bases to trimming and J lost 5 bases, with 13 bases between them. CDR3 length equals 15 residues. Germline V gene sequence: CDR1 LGHNA, CDR2 YSLEER. The CDR3 is CASSQDGGFSYGYTF. The CDR3 DNA follows: TGCGCCAGCAGCCAAGACGGCGGGTTCAGTTATGGCTACACCTTC.

The V and J genes are TRBV18 and TRBJ1-1, with 7 bases matching TRBD1. Germline assignment: CDR1 KGHSH and CDR2 LQKENI. The CDR3 extends over 17 amino acids. After removal of 6 bases from V and 4 bases from J, the junction contained 17 bases not matched to a gene. The CDR3 DNA reads TGTGCCAGCTCCCTCACCACCCTACAGGGGTTAGGCACTGAAGCTTTCTTT. Encoded protein: CASSLTTLQGLGTEAFF.

This clone was counted only a few times. V usage is TRBV7-9 and J usage is TRBJ2-1; the D is unclear. The CDR3 runs to 13 residues. Per the germline V gene, CDR1 is SEHNR and CDR2 is FQNEAQ (reference sequence). The ends were cut back, 4 bases at V and 8 bases at J, with 12 bases in the middle. CDR3 protein: CASSSVTRDEQFF. The CDR3 nucleotides read TGTGCCAGCAGCTCCGTGACTCGGGATGAGCAGTTCTTC.

The chain carries TRBV7-3 and TRBJ2-4, with 7 bases aligning to TRBD1. V shed 5 bases, J shed 3 bases, and the junction held 7 bases outside the gene matches. CDR3 length: 15 residues. Germline CDR1 is SGHTA and CDR2 is FQGTGA. CDR3 DNA sequence: TGTGCCAGCAGCCACAACAGGGGTGACAAAAACATTCAGTACTTC. Protein sequence: CASSHNRGDKNIQYF.

J is TRBJ2-5 and V is TRBV2; 8 bases are a match to TRBD2. The CDR3 is made up of 15 amino acids. Germline CDR1 and CDR2: SNHLY and FYNNEI. V shed 3 bases, J shed 3 bases, and the junction held 6 bases outside the gene matches. The CDR3 DNA follows: TGTGCCAGCAGTGATAGCGGGAATCCTAAAGAGACCCAGTACTTC. This gives the protein CASSDSGNPKETQYF.

The chain recombines TRBV10-3 with TRBJ1-2; no definite D call. From germline, CDR1 is ENHRY and CDR2 SYGVKD. The CDR3 is 13 amino acids. Trimming removed 2 bases at V and 2 bases at J, with 6 bases between. This chain's CDR3 is CAISEGQNYGYTF. CDR3 DNA sequence: TGTGCCATCAGTGAGGGGCAGAACTATGGCTACACCTTC.

The chain links TRBV13 to TRBJ2-1; D possibly corresponds to TRBD2 (6 bases). The CDR3 totals 15 residues. In germline, CDR1 is PRHDT, CDR2 FYEKMQ (reference sequence). V dropped 5 bases and J dropped 6 bases, with 17 bases sitting between them. CDR3 DNA sequence: TGTGCCAGCAGCCCCATGACGGGACTGGCCAATGAGCAGTTCTTC. It encodes CASSPMTGLANEQFF. Full variable domain (missing parts from reference TRBV13 and TRBJ2-1): AAGVIQSPRHLIKEKRETATLKCYPIPRHDTVYWYQQGPGQDPQFLISFYEKMQSDKGSIPDRFSAQQFSDYHSELNMSSLELGDSALYFCASSPMTGLANEQFFGPGTRLTVL.

The CDR3 sequence: CASSQPGHFNYEQYF. The CDR3 DNA reads TGTGCCAGCAGCCAACCTGGACATTTCAACTACGAGCAGTACTTC. V gene TRBV3-1 (or the pseudogene TRBV3-2) combines with J gene TRBJ2-7; tentative D call: TRBD1 (5 bases). The CDR3 length is 15 residues. V lost 2 bases to trimming and J lost 3 bases, with 14 bases between them. CDR1 and CDR2 from the germline V gene are LGHDT and YNNKEL (reference sequence).

The chain combines TRBV11-3 with TRBJ2-1; the match to TRBD2 covers 10 bases. The CDR3 has 16 residues. With V trimmed by 6 bases and J by 0 bases, 5 bases remained unmatched. Germline V gene data show CDR1 as SGHNT and CDR2 as YENEEA. The CDR3 nucleotides read TGTGCCAGCAGTCAGGGACTAGCGAACTCCTACAATGAGCAGTTCTTC. Translating it yields CASSQGLANSYNEQFF. Drawing the rest from reference TRBV11-3 and TRBJ2-1, the complete variable domain is EAGVVQSPRYKIIEKKQPVAFWCNPISGHNTLYWYLQNLGQGPELLIRYENEEAVDDSQLPKDRFSAERLKGVDSTLKIQPAELGDSAVYLCASSQGLANSYNEQFFGPGTRLTVL.

V usage is TRBV19 and J usage is TRBJ2-5; 8 bases map to TRBD1. Per the germline V gene, CDR1 is LNHDA and CDR2 is SQIVND (reference sequence). The CDR3 runs to 13 residues. The V and J ends lost 7 bases and 4 bases, in that order; junction bases with no gene match: 5. CDR3 loop: CASTFGQGETQYF. CDR3 sequence (DNA): TGTGCCAGTACATTCGGACAGGGAGAGACCCAGTACTTC.

The chain is built from TRBV7-6 and TRBJ2-7; D perhaps matches TRBD1 (5 bases). The CDR3 totals 14 residues. The germline V and J ends were trimmed by 5 bases and 2 bases, with 13 bases remaining between them. Germline loops: CDR1 SGHVS, CDR2 FNYEAQ. The CDR3: CASSLARGAYEQYF. CDR3 nucleotide sequence: TGTGCCAGCAGCCTTGCAAGGGGCGCCTACGAGCAGTACTTC.

The rearrangement joins TRBV11-3 to TRBJ2-1, with D possibly TRBD2 on 6 matching bases. CDR3 length equals 13 residues. Germline V gene data show CDR1 as SGHNT and CDR2 as YENEEA. Between the trimmed V and J ends, which lost 2 bases and 9 bases, there was a span of 11 bases. The CDR3 region has the DNA TGTGCCAGCAGCTTACACGCCGGGGGTGAGCAGTTCTTC. Translated: CASSLHAGGEQFF. Variable domain in full (rest from reference TRBV11-3 and TRBJ2-1): EAGVVQSPRYKIIEKKQPVAFWCNPISGHNTLYWYLQNLGQGPELLIRYENEEAVDDSQLPKDRFSAERLKGVDSTLKIQPAELGDSAVYLCASSLHAGGEQFFGPGTRLTVL.

The chain links TRBV9 to TRBJ1-6; no firm D call. The CDR3 has 14 residues. Deletions cut 2 bases from V and 5 bases from J, with 8 bases between. The germline gives CDR1 SGDLS, CDR2 YYNGEE. CDR3 coding DNA: TGTGCCAGCAGCGTCCAACGGGATAATTCACCCCTCCACTTT. Protein sequence: CASSVQRDNSPLHF.

This clone appeared a single time. The gene calls are TRBV7-2 and TRBJ2-3; possibly TRBD2 for D (5 bases). The V gene's germline CDR1 is SGHTA and CDR2 FQGNSA. The CDR3 sequence is 12 residues long. V was trimmed by 5 bases and J by 10 bases, leaving 13 bases between them. The CDR3 region is CASSASIAAQYF. DNA for the CDR3: TGTGCCAGCAGCGCTAGCATTGCGGCGCAGTATTTT.